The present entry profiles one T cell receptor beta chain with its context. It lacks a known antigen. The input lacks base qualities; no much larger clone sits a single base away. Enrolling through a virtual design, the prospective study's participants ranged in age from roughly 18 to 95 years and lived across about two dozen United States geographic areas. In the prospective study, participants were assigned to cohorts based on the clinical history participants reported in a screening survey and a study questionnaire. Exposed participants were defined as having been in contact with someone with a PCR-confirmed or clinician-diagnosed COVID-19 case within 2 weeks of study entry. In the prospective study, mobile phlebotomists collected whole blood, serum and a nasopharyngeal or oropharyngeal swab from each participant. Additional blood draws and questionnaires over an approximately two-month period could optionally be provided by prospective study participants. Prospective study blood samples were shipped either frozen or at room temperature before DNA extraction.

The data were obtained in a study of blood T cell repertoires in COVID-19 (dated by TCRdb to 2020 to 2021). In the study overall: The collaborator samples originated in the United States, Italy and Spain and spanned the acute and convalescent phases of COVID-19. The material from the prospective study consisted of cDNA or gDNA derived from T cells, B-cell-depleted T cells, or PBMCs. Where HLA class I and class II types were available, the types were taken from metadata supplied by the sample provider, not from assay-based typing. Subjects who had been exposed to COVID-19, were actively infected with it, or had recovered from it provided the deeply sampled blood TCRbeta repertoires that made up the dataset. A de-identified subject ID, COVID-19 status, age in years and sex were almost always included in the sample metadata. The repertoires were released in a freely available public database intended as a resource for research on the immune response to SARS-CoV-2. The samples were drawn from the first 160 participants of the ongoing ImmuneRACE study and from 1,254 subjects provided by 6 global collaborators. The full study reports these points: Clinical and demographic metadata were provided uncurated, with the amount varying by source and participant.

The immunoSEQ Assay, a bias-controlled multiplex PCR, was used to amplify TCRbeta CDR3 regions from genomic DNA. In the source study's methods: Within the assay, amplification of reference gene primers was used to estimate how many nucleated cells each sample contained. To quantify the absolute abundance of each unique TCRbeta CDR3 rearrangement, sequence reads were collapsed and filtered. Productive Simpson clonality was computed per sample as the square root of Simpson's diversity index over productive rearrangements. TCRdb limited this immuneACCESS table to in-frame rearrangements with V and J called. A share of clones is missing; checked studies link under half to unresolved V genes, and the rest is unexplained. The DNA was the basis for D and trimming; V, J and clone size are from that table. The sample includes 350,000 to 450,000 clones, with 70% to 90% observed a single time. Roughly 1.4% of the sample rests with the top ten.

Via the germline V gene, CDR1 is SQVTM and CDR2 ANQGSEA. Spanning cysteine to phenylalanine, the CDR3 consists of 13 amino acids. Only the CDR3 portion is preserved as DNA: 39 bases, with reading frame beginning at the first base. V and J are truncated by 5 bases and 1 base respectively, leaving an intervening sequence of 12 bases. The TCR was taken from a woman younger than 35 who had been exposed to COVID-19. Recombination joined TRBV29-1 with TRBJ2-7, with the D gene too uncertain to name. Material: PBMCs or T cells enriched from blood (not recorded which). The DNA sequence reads TGCAGCGTTAGTGATTTAACTTCCTACGAGCAGTACTTC. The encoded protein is CSVSDLTSYEQYF.